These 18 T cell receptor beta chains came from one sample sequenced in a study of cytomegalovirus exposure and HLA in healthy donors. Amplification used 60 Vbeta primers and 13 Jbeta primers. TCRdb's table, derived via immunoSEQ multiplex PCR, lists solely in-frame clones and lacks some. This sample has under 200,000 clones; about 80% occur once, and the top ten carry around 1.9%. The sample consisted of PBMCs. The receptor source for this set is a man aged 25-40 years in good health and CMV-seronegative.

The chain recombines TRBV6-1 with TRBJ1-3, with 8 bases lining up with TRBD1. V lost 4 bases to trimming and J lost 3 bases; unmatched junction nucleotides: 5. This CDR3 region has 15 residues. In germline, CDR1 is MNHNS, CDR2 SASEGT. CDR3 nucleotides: TGTGCCAGCAGTGCCACCGGGACAGGTGGAAACACCATATATTTT. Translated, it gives CASSATGTGGNTIYF.

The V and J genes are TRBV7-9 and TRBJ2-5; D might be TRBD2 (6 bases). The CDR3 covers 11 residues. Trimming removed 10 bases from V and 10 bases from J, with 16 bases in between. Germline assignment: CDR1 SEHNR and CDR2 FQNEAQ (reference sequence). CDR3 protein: CATQRLGGQYF. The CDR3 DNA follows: TGTGCCACCCAACGTCTGGGAGGCCAGTACTTC.

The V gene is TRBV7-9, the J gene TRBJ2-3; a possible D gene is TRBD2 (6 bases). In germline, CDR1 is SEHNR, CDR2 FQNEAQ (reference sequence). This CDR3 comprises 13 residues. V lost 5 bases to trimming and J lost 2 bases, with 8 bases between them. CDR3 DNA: TGTGCCAGCAGCCCGGACTACACAGATACGCAGTATTTT. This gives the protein CASSPDYTDTQYF.

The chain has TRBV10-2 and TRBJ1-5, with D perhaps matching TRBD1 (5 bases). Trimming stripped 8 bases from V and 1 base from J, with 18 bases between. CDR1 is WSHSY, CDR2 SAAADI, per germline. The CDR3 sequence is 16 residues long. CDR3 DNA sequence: TGCGCCAGCGGGGCCTCGATGACGGTGAGCAATCAGCCCCAGCATTTT. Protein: CASGASMTVSNQPQHF.

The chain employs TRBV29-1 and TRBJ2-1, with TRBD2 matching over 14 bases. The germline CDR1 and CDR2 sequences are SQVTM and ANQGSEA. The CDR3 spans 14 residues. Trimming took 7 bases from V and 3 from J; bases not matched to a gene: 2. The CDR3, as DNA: TGCAGCGGACTAGCGGGAGGGGGCTACAATGAGCAGTTCTTC. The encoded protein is CSGLAGGGYNEQFF.

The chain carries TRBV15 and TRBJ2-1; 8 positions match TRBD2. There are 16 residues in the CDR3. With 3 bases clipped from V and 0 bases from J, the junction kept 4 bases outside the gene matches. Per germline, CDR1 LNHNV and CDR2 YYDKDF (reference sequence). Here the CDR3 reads CATSSLLADSYNEQFF. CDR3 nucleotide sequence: TGTGCCACCAGCAGTCTACTAGCGGACTCCTACAATGAGCAGTTCTTC.

The CDR3 is CASSVGGASAGYTF. The CDR3 coding sequence is TGTGCCAGCAGCGTAGGCGGGGCCAGCGCTGGCTACACCTTC. This chain joins TRBV9 and TRBJ1-2, with D possibly TRBD1 on 5 matching bases. CDR3 length: 14 amino acids. Trimming pared 0 bases from V and 7 bases from J, leaving 13 bases between. The germline V gene has CDR1 SGDLS and CDR2 YYNGEE.

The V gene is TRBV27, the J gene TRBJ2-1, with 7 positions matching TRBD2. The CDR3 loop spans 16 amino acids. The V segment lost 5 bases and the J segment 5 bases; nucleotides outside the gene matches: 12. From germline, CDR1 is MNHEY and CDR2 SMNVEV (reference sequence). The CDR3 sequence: CASSTSRGEGNNEQFF. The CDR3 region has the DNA TGTGCCAGCAGTACCTCCCGGGGGGAGGGTAACAATGAGCAGTTCTTC.

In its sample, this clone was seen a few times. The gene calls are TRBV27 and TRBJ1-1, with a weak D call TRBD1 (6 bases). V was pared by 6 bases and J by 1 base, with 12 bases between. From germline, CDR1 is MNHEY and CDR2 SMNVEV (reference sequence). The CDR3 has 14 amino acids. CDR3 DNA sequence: TGTGCCAGCAGCCTATCGACAGGGAACACTGAAGCTTTCTTT. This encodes CASSLSTGNTEAFF.

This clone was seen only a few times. CDR3 sequence: CASSLLLAGDRNEQFF. CDR3 coding DNA: TGTGCCAGCAGCCTTCTACTAGCGGGAGACCGCAATGAGCAGTTCTTC. This chain connects TRBV7-9 to TRBJ2-1; 11 bases fit TRBD2. This CDR3 is 16 amino acids long. J gave up 6 bases and V 5 bases, and 9 bases lay outside the gene matches. The germline V gene has CDR1 SEHNR and CDR2 FQNEAQ (reference sequence).

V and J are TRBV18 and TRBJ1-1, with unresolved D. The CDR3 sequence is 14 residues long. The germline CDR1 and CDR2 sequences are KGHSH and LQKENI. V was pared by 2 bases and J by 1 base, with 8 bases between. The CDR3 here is CASSPDGANTEAFF. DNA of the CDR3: TGTGCCAGCTCACCAGATGGAGCGAACACTGAAGCTTTCTTT. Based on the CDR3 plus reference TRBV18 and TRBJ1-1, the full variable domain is NAGVMQNPRHLVRRRGQEARLRCSPMKGHSHVYWYRQLPEEGLKFMVYLQKENIIDESGMPKERFSAEFPKEGPSILRIQQVVRGDSAAYFCASSPDGANTEAFFGQGTRLTVV.

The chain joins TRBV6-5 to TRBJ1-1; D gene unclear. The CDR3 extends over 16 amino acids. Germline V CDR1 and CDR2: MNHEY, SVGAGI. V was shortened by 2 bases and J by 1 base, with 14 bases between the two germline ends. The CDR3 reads CASSYRPPTANTEAFF. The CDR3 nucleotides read TGTGCCAGCAGTTACCGTCCACCCACAGCGAACACTGAAGCTTTCTTT.

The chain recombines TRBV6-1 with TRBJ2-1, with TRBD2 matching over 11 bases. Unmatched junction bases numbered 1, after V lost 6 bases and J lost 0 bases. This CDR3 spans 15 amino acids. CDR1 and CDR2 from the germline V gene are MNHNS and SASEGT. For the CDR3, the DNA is TGTGCCAGCAGCGGGACTAGCGGCTCCTACAATGAGCAGTTCTTC. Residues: CASSGTSGSYNEQFF.

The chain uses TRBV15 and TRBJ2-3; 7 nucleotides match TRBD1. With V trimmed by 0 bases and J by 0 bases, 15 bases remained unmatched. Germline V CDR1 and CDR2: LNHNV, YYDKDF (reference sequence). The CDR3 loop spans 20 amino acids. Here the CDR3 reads CATSRDYFSTGQTSTDTQYF. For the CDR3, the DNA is TGTGCCACCAGCAGAGATTACTTTTCGACAGGGCAAACTAGCACAGATACGCAGTATTTT.

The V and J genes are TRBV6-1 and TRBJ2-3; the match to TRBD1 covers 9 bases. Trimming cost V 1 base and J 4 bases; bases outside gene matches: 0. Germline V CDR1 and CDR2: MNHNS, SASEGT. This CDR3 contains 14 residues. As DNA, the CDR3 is TGTGCCAGCAGTGAAGGACAGGGGGCAGATACGCAGTATTTT. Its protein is CASSEGQGADTQYF.

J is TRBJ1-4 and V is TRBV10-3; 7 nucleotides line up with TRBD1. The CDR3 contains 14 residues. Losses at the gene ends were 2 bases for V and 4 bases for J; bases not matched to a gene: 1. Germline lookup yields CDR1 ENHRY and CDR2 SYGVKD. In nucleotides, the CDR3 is TGTGCCATCAGTGAGGGACAGGTTAATGAAAAACTGTTTTTT. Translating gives CAISEGQVNEKLFF.

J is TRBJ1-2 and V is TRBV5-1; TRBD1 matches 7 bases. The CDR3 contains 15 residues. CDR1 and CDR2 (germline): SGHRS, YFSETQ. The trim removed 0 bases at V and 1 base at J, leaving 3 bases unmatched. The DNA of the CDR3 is TGCGCCAGCAGCTTGGGGACAGGAATTAACTATGGCTACACCTTC. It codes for CASSLGTGINYGYTF.

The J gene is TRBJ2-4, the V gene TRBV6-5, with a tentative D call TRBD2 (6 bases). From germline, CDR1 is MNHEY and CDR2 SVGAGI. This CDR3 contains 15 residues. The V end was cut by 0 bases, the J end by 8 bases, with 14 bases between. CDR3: CASSYSWGVGDIQYF. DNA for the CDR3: TGTGCCAGCAGTTACTCGTGGGGGGTGGGTGACATTCAGTACTTC.